This T cell receptor beta chain is drawn from a study of T-cell reconstitution after alpha-beta-depleted transplantation in children. Study-level results: After one year, T-cell counts and TCRbeta diversity mostly came from new T cells.

As it was prepared, the TCRbeta library received unique molecular identifiers. TCRdb reprocessed the PCR reads via MiXCR and lists one record per CDR3 protein. The sample includes some 300,000 distinct CDR3 sequences, less than 9.5% of them seen just once. This clonotype has a handful of counts. Its antigen remains unidentified. Germline lookup yields CDR1 SGDLS and CDR2 YYNGEE. The V segment lost 4 bases and the J segment 5 bases; nucleotides outside the gene matches: 7. The CDR3 runs 15 residues. This chain connects TRBV9 to TRBJ2-7; 12 bases align to TRBD2. The sequenced sample was peripheral blood, obtained 360 days after TCRalphabeta/CD19-depleted stem cell transplant. The receptor comes from a female patient aged 2-15 years who had a stem cell transplant for Fanconi anemia, so the T cells may come from the graft donor. The CDR3 coding sequence is TGTGCCAGCAGCACACCACTAGCGGGAGGCGACGAGCAGTACTTC. This gives the protein CASSTPLAGGDEQYF.